The 25 T cell receptor beta chains listed next were all sequenced from one sample in a study of blood T cell repertoires in COVID-19 (dated by TCRdb to between 2020 and 2021). Library preparation employed the immunoSEQ multiplex PCR assay. TCRdb holds this immuneACCESS table with in-frame rearrangements only. Some clones are missing; in checked studies, unresolved V genes explain under half, and the rest has no known cause. Within this sample are about 160,000 clones, with approximately 81% of them counted one time only. The ten largest clones add up to 8% to 11% of the sample. Input material: peripheral blood. These receptors all come from an elderly woman with active or convalescent COVID-19.

CDR3 DNA sequence: TGTGCCAGCAGTTCCCCTAGAACCCTTGTCTACAATGAGCAGTTCTTC. Its protein is CASSSPRTLVYNEQFF. The J gene is TRBJ2-1, the V gene TRBV28; D ambiguous. The CDR3 sequence is 16 residues long. V was trimmed by 4 bases and J by 3 bases, leaving 16 bases between them. From germline, CDR1 is MDHEN and CDR2 SYDVKM.

This clone was found a few times. The J gene is TRBJ1-2, the V gene TRBV11-2; TRBD1 matches 10 bases. This CDR3 has 15 amino acids. Germline V gives CDR1 SGHAT, CDR2 FQNNGV. The J segment lost 8 bases and the V segment lost 5 bases, leaving 11 bases of the junction unmatched. The CDR3 nucleotides are TGTGCCAGCAGCCCATGGGACAGGGGAATCGACGGCTACACCTTC. Translation: CASSPWDRGIDGYTF.

This clone was detected a few times. The genes are TRBV7-8 and TRBJ1-1, with TRBD1 matching over 7 bases. Germline V CDR1 and CDR2: SGHVS, FQNEAQ. The CDR3 spans 17 residues. Trimming cost V 5 bases and J 2 bases; bases outside gene matches: 14. CDR3 bases: TGTGCCAGCAGCCCCAGCCCCACAGGGGTCAGAAACACTGAAGCTTTCTTT. It specifies CASSPSPTGVRNTEAFF.

This chain uses TRBV19 with TRBJ2-7, with a weak D call TRBD2 (6 bases). Germline V gene sequence: CDR1 LNHDA, CDR2 SQIVND (reference sequence). This CDR3 comprises 13 residues. The V and J ends lost 4 bases and 3 bases respectively, with 10 bases between them. The CDR3 protein is CASSNRLGYEQYF. CDR3 bases: TGTGCCAGTAGTAACCGACTAGGCTACGAGCAGTACTTC.

This clone is a singleton in its sample. The V and J genes are TRBV5-4 and TRBJ2-1; TRBD2 matches 11 bases. The CDR3 length is 13 residues. Germline loops: CDR1 SGHNT, CDR2 YYREEE (reference sequence). J gave up 4 bases and V 10 bases, and 4 bases lay outside the gene matches. The CDR3 sequence: CAGSSGRYNEQFF. The DNA for the CDR3 is TGTGCCGGGTCTAGCGGGAGGTACAATGAGCAGTTCTTC. Looking up the rest from reference TRBV5-4 and TRBJ2-1 gives the full variable domain: ETGVTQSPTHLIKTRGQQVTLRCSSQSGHNTVSWYQQALGQGPQFIFQYYREEENGRGNFPPRFSGLQFPNYSSELNVNALELDDSALYLCAGSSGRYNEQFFGPGTRLTVL.

The CDR3 DNA reads TGTGCCAGCAGCCGACTAGCGGTGAGGACAGATACGCAGTATTTT. As protein: CASSRLAVRTDTQYF. This chain connects TRBV14 to TRBJ2-3; 9 bases are shared with TRBD2. Germline CDR1 SGHDN, CDR2 FVKESK. This CDR3 is built from 15 residues. Trimming cost V 4 bases and J 3 bases; bases outside gene matches: 5.

This rearrangement joins TRBV5-1 to TRBJ2-7, with 8 positions matching TRBD2. Trimming at V came to 0 bases and at J to 5 bases, leaving 4 bases not matched to a gene. The CDR3 has 14 residues. The germline V gene encodes CDR1 SGHRS and CDR2 YFSETQ. The CDR3 is CASSLAQAGDEQYF. CDR3 nucleotide sequence: TGCGCCAGCAGCTTGGCCCAAGCGGGAGACGAGCAGTACTTC. The variable domain in full, with the rest retrieved from reference TRBV5-1 and TRBJ2-7, is KAGVTQTPRYLIKTRGQQVTLSCSPISGHRSVSWYQQTPGQGLQFLFEYFSETQRNKGNFPGRFSGRQFSNSRSEMNVSTLELGDSALYLCASSLAQAGDEQYFGPGTRLTVT.

The chain combines TRBV7-9 with TRBJ2-5; 7 bases match TRBD1. Germline V gene data show CDR1 as SEHNR and CDR2 as FQNEAQ (reference sequence). CDR3 length equals 17 residues. V trimming: 1 base; J trimming: 2 bases; junction bases outside the gene matches: 10. As DNA, the CDR3 is TGTGCCAGCAGCTTAGTTGGACGAGGGACAGAGCAAGAGACCCAGTACTTC. Its translation is CASSLVGRGTEQETQYF. The variable domain in full, completed from reference TRBV7-9 and TRBJ2-5, reads DTGVSQNPRHKITKRGQNVTFRCDPISEHNRLYWYRQTLGQGPEFLTYFQNEAQLEKSRLLSDRFSAERPKGSFSTLEIQRTEQGDSAMYLCASSLVGRGTEQETQYFGPGTRLLVL.

The chain recombines TRBV5-4 with TRBJ2-3; 7 bases map to TRBD2. Trimming cost V 1 base and J 1 base; bases outside gene matches: 3. The length of the CDR3 is 15 residues. Germline CDR1 SGHNT, CDR2 YYREEE (reference sequence). CDR3 loop: CASSLRAGGTDTQYF. The DNA of the CDR3 is TGTGCCAGCAGCTTGAGGGCGGGAGGCACAGATACGCAGTATTTT.

The chain couples TRBV5-4 to TRBJ2-3; weak D call: TRBD1 (6 bases). The CDR3 extends over 14 amino acids. Germline CDR1 SGHNT, CDR2 YYREEE (reference sequence). Trimming removed 7 bases at V and 1 base at J, with 13 bases between. This CDR3 reads CASRQGLGTDTQYF. The CDR3 bases are TGTGCCAGCCGGCAGGGGCTAGGCACAGATACGCAGTATTTT.

This clone occurred once. The chain couples TRBV9 to TRBJ1-3, with D maybe TRBD1 (5 bases). CDR1 is SGDLS, CDR2 YYNGEE, per germline. Trimming took off 3 bases at V and 8 bases at J, with 18 bases between the two ends. The CDR3 spans 15 residues. Here the CDR3 reads CASSGLRGNRDTIYF. Written as DNA, the CDR3 is TGTGCCAGCAGCGGGCTTAGGGGAAATCGCGACACCATATATTTT.

This clone has more than one count but fewer than ten. The chain uses TRBV3-1 (or the pseudogene TRBV3-2) and TRBJ2-2; TRBD1 agrees at 8 bases. V was clipped by 2 bases and J by 6 bases; unmatched bases: 2. The CDR3 spans 14 residues. Germline-derived CDR1 and CDR2 are LGHDT and YNNKEL (reference sequence). DNA for the CDR3: TGTGCCAGCAGCCAATGGGACAGGCCCGGGGAGCTGTTTTTT. Its protein product is CASSQWDRPGELFF.

V gene TRBV9 combines with J gene TRBJ1-2; the D is unclear. V lost 3 bases, J lost 2 bases, and 8 bases lay in between. Germline loops: CDR1 SGDLS, CDR2 YYNGEE. The CDR3 extends over 13 amino acids. The CDR3 region has the DNA TGTGCCAGCAGCGAACACGGGAACTATGGCTACACCTTC. This encodes CASSEHGNYGYTF.

The chain recombines TRBV11-3 with TRBJ2-6; the D is unclear. The ends were cut back, 5 bases at V and 7 bases at J, with 9 bases in the middle. Germline CDR1 SGHNT, CDR2 YENEEA. The CDR3 runs 13 residues. The CDR3 is CASSVGSANVLTF. DNA for the CDR3: TGTGCCAGCAGCGTCGGGTCAGCCAACGTCCTGACTTTC.

The V gene is TRBV28, the J gene TRBJ1-1, with D uncertain. Trimming cost V 6 bases and J 3 bases, with 8 bases left between them. The CDR3 has 12 residues. Germline loops: CDR1 MDHEN, CDR2 SYDVKM. DNA for the CDR3: TGTGCCAGCAGACCCAGTTACACTGAAGCTTTCTTT. It codes for CASRPSYTEAFF. Full variable domain (missing parts from reference TRBV28 and TRBJ1-1): DVKVTQSSRYLVKRTGEKVFLECVQDMDHENMFWYRQDPGLGLRLIYFSYDVKMKEKGDIPEGYSVSREKKERFSLILESASTNQTSMYLCASRPSYTEAFFGQGTRLTVV.

This rearrangement joins TRBV7-2 to TRBJ2-1; 8 nucleotides match TRBD1. The CDR3 loop spans 15 amino acids. V shed 4 bases and J 10 bases; nucleotides not matched to a gene: 12. Germline V gene lookup returns CDR1 SGHTA and CDR2 FQGNSA. CDR3 protein: CASSYRQGPLMEQFF. The CDR3 DNA sequence: TGTGCCAGCAGCTACAGACAGGGGCCCCTGATGGAGCAGTTCTTC.

This clone was counted once. The V call is TRBV6-6, the J call TRBJ1-1; 8 positions agree with TRBD1. The germline CDR1 and CDR2 sequences are MNHNY and SVGAGI (reference sequence). J gave up 0 bases and V 8 bases, and 5 bases lay outside the gene matches. The CDR3 is 14 amino acids. The CDR3 loop reads CASSGQAMNTEAFF. The CDR3 bases are TGTGCCAGCTCGGGACAGGCGATGAACACTGAAGCTTTCTTT.

This clone was observed a few times. The J gene is TRBJ2-1, the V gene TRBV5-1, with TRBD2 identical over 7 bases. V gave up 4 bases and J gave up 4 bases; unmatched junction bases: 14. This CDR3 contains 17 residues. Germline CDR1 and CDR2: SGHRS and YFSETQ. CDR3 nucleotide sequence: TGCGCCAGCAGCCAAGGTCGAGGGGCTAGCGGTTACAATGAGCAGTTCTTC. This encodes CASSQGRGASGYNEQFF.

This clone was seen just once. This chain connects TRBV14 to TRBJ2-1; possibly TRBD1 for D (6 bases). CDR1 and CDR2 from the germline V gene are SGHDN and FVKESK. Trimming removed 4 bases at V and 3 bases at J, with 10 bases between. This CDR3 is built from 14 residues. The CDR3 DNA is TGTGCCAGCAGCCGCAGGGGTCTCTACAATGAGCAGTTCTTC. It is translated as CASSRRGLYNEQFF.

The chain has TRBV6-1 and TRBJ1-2, with 10 bases matching TRBD1. The ends lost 3 bases at V and 7 bases at J; junction bases unmatched: 8. Germline CDR1 reads MNHNS; CDR2 reads SASEGT. The CDR3 consists of 15 residues. The CDR3: CASSDVGTGVGGYTF. Written as DNA, the CDR3 is TGTGCCAGCAGTGACGTCGGGACAGGGGTGGGTGGCTACACCTTC.

This chain links TRBV3-1 (or the pseudogene TRBV3-2) with TRBJ1-1, with D possibly TRBD1 on 5 matching bases. Germline CDR1 reads LGHDT; CDR2 reads YNNKEL (reference sequence). The CDR3 has 16 residues. Trimming cost V 3 bases and J 3 bases, with 17 bases left between them. The CDR3 DNA is TGTGCCAGCAGCCATTCAAGCGGGGGGAAGGACACTGAAGCTTTCTTT. Translation: CASSHSSGGKDTEAFF.

This clone was detected once. J is TRBJ2-1 and V is TRBV9; 8 nucleotides line up with TRBD2. Germline CDR1 reads SGDLS; CDR2 reads YYNGEE. Unmatched junction bases numbered 10, after V lost 0 bases and J lost 8 bases. The CDR3 length is 16 residues. The CDR3 spells CASSVGLAGGLDEQFF. CDR3 sequence (DNA): TGTGCCAGCAGCGTAGGCCTGGCGGGAGGTTTGGATGAGCAGTTCTTC.

Comments on this clone: This sample also contains other DNA sequences that code for the same CDR3. The chain links TRBV11-2 to TRBJ2-1, with a weak D call TRBD1 (5 bases). This CDR3 comprises 13 residues. V was shortened by 3 bases and J by 4 bases, with 7 bases between the two germline ends. CDR1 is SGHAT and CDR2 is FQNNGV in the germline V gene. CDR3 in amino acids: CASSLAGYNEQFF. The CDR3 DNA sequence: TGTGCCAGCAGCTTGGCAGGGTACAATGAGCAGTTCTTC.

This clone was counted once. J is TRBJ2-2 and V is TRBV4-2, with D tentatively TRBD2 (6 bases). The germline CDR1 and CDR2 sequences are LGHNA and YNFKEQ. The length of the CDR3 is 16 residues. V was clipped by 4 bases and J by 1 base, with 13 bases between them. As DNA, the CDR3 is TGTGCCAGCAGCCTCTATACTAGCCGGAACACCGGGGAGCTGTTTTTT. It yields the protein CASSLYTSRNTGELFF.

The chain links TRBV2 to TRBJ1-5; the D is unclear. CDR3 length equals 15 residues. Trimming shortened V by 6 bases and J by 0 bases, and 12 bases separated the two germline ends. The germline V gene encodes CDR1 SNHLY and CDR2 FYNNEI. The CDR3 is CASSELGYSNQPQHF. The CDR3, as DNA: TGTGCCAGCAGCGAGCTAGGATATAGCAATCAGCCCCAGCATTTT.